Listed below are T cell receptor beta chains from one sample, sequenced in a study of a mutant IDH1 vaccine in newly diagnosed glioma. Only in-frame clones appear in the TCRdb table, and some are missing; sequencing was by immunoSEQ multiplex PCR. This sample has 15,000 or so clones, with nearly 97% found just once. The starting material was peripheral blood mononuclear cells (PBMCs), obtained from a glioma patient treated with radiotherapy, temozolomide or both. The receptors stem from a young woman with glioma. Some clones in this sample may be carry-over from other donors' samples. CDR3s include the opening cysteine and the closing phenylalanine or tryptophan. The order of the fields is D gene, J gene, clone size, V gene, CDR3 DNA, CDR3 protein. D genes are given only for firm matches. Clone size, where shown, is once, few, many, or a class for clones that have expanded.

D: TRBD1; J: TRBJ1-1; size: -; V: TRBV9; DNA: TGTGCCAGCAGCGACGGACAGGGGCCGTCTAAAGCTTTCTTT; CDR3: CASSDGQGPSKAFF
D: TRBD1; J: TRBJ1-5; size: -; V: TRBV19; DNA: TGTGCCAGTAGTAAATCGACAGGGTCCCCCAATCAGCCCCAGCATTTT; CDR3: CASSKSTGSPNQPQHF
D: -; J: TRBJ1-5; size: -; V: TRBV19; DNA: TGTGCCAGTAGTATAATGGTCGAAAATAGCAATCAGCCCCAGCATTTT; CDR3: CASSIMVENSNQPQHF
D: -; J: TRBJ2-2; size: -; V: TRBV4-2; DNA: TGTGCCAGCAGCCAACTCGGTGGCGGGGGCGCCGGCACCGGGGAGCTGTTTTTT; CDR3: CASSQLGGGGAGTGELFF
D: TRBD1; J: TRBJ1-2; size: -; V: TRBV7-2; DNA: TGTGCCAGCAGTTACTTGTTCGGACAGGGGCCTTATGGCTACACCTTC; CDR3: CASSYLFGQGPYGYTF
D: -; J: TRBJ1-1; size: -; V: TRBV5-1; DNA: TGCGCCAGCAGCTTGGCCCCCGACAGTGAAGCTTTCTTT; CDR3: CASSLAPDSEAFF
D: -; J: TRBJ2-7; size: once; V: TRBV7-6; DNA: TGTGCCAGCAGCTTAGCGGGGCCTGCCTCCTACGAGCAGTACTTC; CDR3: CASSLAGPASYEQYF
D: TRBD1; J: TRBJ1-1; size: -; V: TRBV6-1; DNA: TGTGCCAGCTATGAATTTGGACAGGTAAACACTGAAGCTTTCTTT; CDR3: CASYEFGQVNTEAFF
D: TRBD2; J: TRBJ2-7; size: once; V: TRBV19; DNA: TGTGCCAGTAGCCCGGGACTAGCGGAAATAGAGCAGTACTTC; CDR3: CASSPGLAEIEQYF
D: -; J: TRBJ1-1; size: -; V: TRBV6-1; DNA: TGTGCCAGCAGCCTACCGAATTTGAACACTGAAGCTTTCTTT; CDR3: CASSLPNLNTEAFF
D: -; J: TRBJ2-7; size: -; V: TRBV5-6; DNA: TGTGCCAGCAGCTTCTCCTACGAGCAGTACTTC; CDR3: CASSFSYEQYF
D: -; J: TRBJ1-2; size: -; V: TRBV28; DNA: TGTGCCAGCAGTAACGGGGGGCAGGGGATCTATGGCTACACCTTC; CDR3: CASSNGGQGIYGYTF
D: -; J: TRBJ2-5; size: once; V: TRBV5-8; DNA: TGTGCCAGCAGCTTGGGCAGGGGAGGAAGTCGAGATTCCGAGACCCAGTACTTC; CDR3: CASSLGRGGSRDSETQYF
D: -; J: TRBJ1-6; size: -; V: TRBV14; DNA: TGTGCCAGCAGCCAAGACCCAGGGAGTCTAAATTCACCCCTCCACTTT; CDR3: CASSQDPGSLNSPLHF
D: TRBD1; J: TRBJ2-3; size: -; V: TRBV6-1; DNA: TGTGCCAGCAGTGCTACCGGGACAGGGATGGTTGATACGCAGTATTTT; CDR3: CASSATGTGMVDTQYF
D: -; J: TRBJ1-1; size: -; V: TRBV18; DNA: TGTGCCAGCTCACCACCGGGAATCGGATTGAACACTGAAGCTTTCTTT; CDR3: CASSPPGIGLNTEAFF
D: TRBD1; J: TRBJ1-2; size: -; V: TRBV30; DNA: TGTGCCTGGAAACTTTCCGGACAGGGGTCGGGTGGCTACACCTTC; CDR3: CAWKLSGQGSGGYTF
D: -; J: TRBJ2-7; size: -; V: TRBV19; DNA: TGTGCCAGTAGTATGGCCAGCTCCTACGAGCAGTACTTC; CDR3: CASSMASSYEQYF
D: -; J: TRBJ2-3; size: -; V: TRBV21-1; DNA: TGTGCCAGCACCTCGGGGGCGGGCCCCATTAGCACAGATACGCAGTATTTT; CDR3: CASTSGAGPISTDTQYF
D: -; J: TRBJ1-2; size: -; V: TRBV30; DNA: TGTGCCTGGAGAAAGGGGAACTATGGCTACACCTTC; CDR3: CAWRKGNYGYTF
D: TRBD1; J: TRBJ2-2; size: few; V: TRBV4-2; DNA: TGTGCCAGCAGCCAAGGACAGGGGGACACCGGGGAGCTGTTTTTT; CDR3: CASSQGQGDTGELFF
D: -; J: TRBJ1-2; size: -; V: TRBV4-2; DNA: TGTGCCAGCAGCCAAGATCGGGGTAACTATGGCTACACCTTC; CDR3: CASSQDRGNYGYTF
D: -; J: TRBJ1-1; size: -; V: TRBV5-6; DNA: TGTGCCAGCAGCGACGGAGGACGGAACACTGAAGCTTTCTTT; CDR3: CASSDGGRNTEAFF
D: -; J: TRBJ1-6; size: few; V: TRBV11-2; DNA: TGTGCCAGCAGTCGGGGCTTGAATAATTCACCCCTCCACTTT; CDR3: CASSRGLNNSPLHF
D: TRBD1; J: TRBJ1-4; size: -; V: TRBV7-9; DNA: TGTGCCAGCAGCTTTGAACAGGGGATAAAACTGTTTTTT; CDR3: CASSFEQGIKLFF
D: -; J: TRBJ1-4; size: -; V: TRBV2; DNA: TGTGCCAGCAGTGAAATGCTCGGAGCTAATGAAAAACTGTTTTTT; CDR3: CASSEMLGANEKLFF
D: -; J: TRBJ1-2; size: -; V: TRBV9; DNA: TGTGCCAGCAGCGTAGGCGACATCCCTGTAACTGGCTACACCTTC; CDR3: CASSVGDIPVTGYTF
D: -; J: TRBJ2-5; size: -; V: TRBV5-6; DNA: TGTGCCAGCAGCTTGGGGGTCACTGGTAGTGAGACCCAGTACTTC; CDR3: CASSLGVTGSETQYF
D: TRBD1; J: TRBJ1-1; size: once; V: TRBV5-1; DNA: TGCGCCAGCAGATCCCAGACAGGGGTGAACACTGAAGCTTTCTTT; CDR3: CASRSQTGVNTEAFF
D: -; J: TRBJ2-7; size: -; V: TRBV5-1; DNA: TGCGCCAGCAGTCGCGGGACAGACTACGAGCAGTACTTC; CDR3: CASSRGTDYEQYF
D: -; J: TRBJ2-1; size: -; V: TRBV25-1; DNA: TGTGCCAGCAGTGAATACTCCCTTAGCAATGAGCAGTTCTTC; CDR3: CASSEYSLSNEQFF
D: TRBD2; J: TRBJ2-7; size: -; V: TRBV6-5; DNA: TGTGCCAGCACCCAAACTAGCGGAGCCTCCTACGAGCAGTACTTC; CDR3: CASTQTSGASYEQYF
D: -; J: TRBJ2-6; size: -; V: TRBV7-9; DNA: TGTGCCAGCAGCCCTCCTGGCTCTGGGGCCAACGTCCTGACTTTC; CDR3: CASSPPGSGANVLTF
D: -; J: TRBJ2-1; size: -; V: TRBV6-6; DNA: TGTGCCAGCAGTCCCGCCGGGACACAGCAGTTCTTC; CDR3: CASSPAGTQQFF
D: -; J: TRBJ1-4; size: -; V: TRBV7-9; DNA: TGTGCCAGCAGCCATGACAGCCCTCTTTATGAAAAACTGTTTTTT; CDR3: CASSHDSPLYEKLFF
D: -; J: TRBJ2-1; size: -; V: TRBV7-7; DNA: TGTGCTAGCAGCTCCAGCGGAGACAATGAGCAGTTCTTC; CDR3: CASSSSGDNEQFF
D: -; J: TRBJ2-1; size: -; V: TRBV6-5; DNA: TGTGCCAGCAGTTACCTTCACTCCTACTCCTACAATGAGCAGTTCTTC; CDR3: CASSYLHSYSYNEQFF
D: TRBD1; J: TRBJ1-5; size: -; V: TRBV7-8; DNA: TGTGCCAGCAGCTTAGAGACAGGGGGCAATCAGCCCCAGCATTTT; CDR3: CASSLETGGNQPQHF
D: -; J: TRBJ1-1; size: -; V: TRBV7-9; DNA: TGTGCCAGCAGCCGGGCCCTAGTGGTGAACACTGAAGCTTTCTTT; CDR3: CASSRALVVNTEAFF
D: -; J: TRBJ2-6; size: few; V: TRBV13; DNA: TGTGCCAGCAGCCTCGGGACAATCTCTGGGGCCAACGTCCTGACTTTC; CDR3: CASSLGTISGANVLTF
D: -; J: TRBJ1-5; size: -; V: TRBV6-5; DNA: TGTGCCAGCAGCCCCGGAATCGCGGGGGCCCAGCATTTT; CDR3: CASSPGIAGAQHF